This is a list of T cell receptor beta chains from one sample in a study of T cells in Graves' hyperthyroidism and ophthalmopathy. TCRdb processed the multiplex PCR reads anew with MiXCR; each CDR3 protein has one entry. The table has 600,000 to 700,000 distinct CDR3 sequences, 40% to 55% seen once; the top ten hold less than 9.5%. Sequencing was carried out using peripheral blood or thyroid tissue (not recorded which). Source of these receptors: an adult man with Graves' disease, either hyperthyroidism or ophthalmopathy (not recorded which). Both conserved end residues are part of each CDR3. The D gene is left open where the match is weak. The size entry is marked missing in some rows and otherwise reads once, few, many or a size class.

clone_size | j_call | v_call | d_call | cdr3_aa | cdr3_nt
many | TRBJ1-2 | TRBV7-2 | NA | CASSLDPTPGGYTF | TGTGCCAGCAGCTTAGACCCCACCCCGGGGGGCTACACCTTC
NA | TRBJ1-1 | TRBV9 | TRBD1 | CASSRDRGPAFF | TGTGCCAGCAGCCGCGACAGGGGACCAGCTTTCTTT
many | TRBJ1-5 | TRBV20-1 | NA | CSARWDGNQPQHF | TGCAGTGCTAGATGGGACGGTAATCAGCCCCAGCATTTT
NA | TRBJ1-2 | TRBV12-3/TRBV12-4 | NA | CASSLVPPNYGHTF | TGTGCCAGCAGTTTAGTACCCCCCAACTATGGCCACACCTTC
many | TRBJ1-6 | TRBV7-9 | TRBD1 | CASSTGQGIPLHF | TGTGCCAGCAGCACGGGACAGGGTATCCCCCTCCACTTT
NA | TRBJ1-2 | TRBV9 | NA | CASSVRPRGATNYGYTF | TGTGCCAGCAGCGTACGACCGCGAGGGGCCACTAACTATGGCTACACCTTC
few | TRBJ2-3 | TRBV10-1 | NA | CASSDSRDTQYF | TGCGCCAGCAGTGACAGTCGAGATACGCAGTATTTT
few | TRBJ1-2 | TRBV6-5 | NA | CASSFTGLNYGYTF | TGTGCCAGCAGTTTCACAGGGCTTAACTATGGCTACACCTTC
many | TRBJ2-7 | TRBV24-1 | NA | CATSVRDTNEQYF | TGTGCCACCAGTGTCCGAGATACGAACGAGCAGTACTTC
NA | TRBJ2-2 | TRBV7-6 | NA | CASSQDLVAGELFF | TGTGCCAGCAGCCAAGATTTGGTAGCCGGGGAGCTGTTTTTT
NA | TRBJ2-7 | TRBV10-1 | TRBD1 | CASSVPGQGDEQYF | TGCGCCAGCAGTGTACCGGGACAGGGCGATGAGCAGTACTTC
NA | TRBJ2-7 | TRBV2 | TRBD1 | CASTGTDWWEQYF | TGTGCCAGCACCGGGACAGACTGGTGGGAGCAGTACTTC
few | TRBJ1-5 | TRBV19 | NA | CASRRSGSQPQHF | TGTGCCAGTAGAAGGTCAGGGAGTCAGCCCCAGCATTTT
NA | TRBJ2-2 | TRBV7-9 | TRBD2 | CASSSAGLVVTGELFF | TGTGCCAGCAGCTCCGCGGGACTAGTAGTCACCGGGGAGCTGTTTTTT
many | TRBJ1-1 | TRBV29-1 | TRBD1 | CSVDRQGLGTEAFF | TGCAGCGTCGACCGACAGGGCTTGGGCACTGAAGCTTTCTTT
NA | TRBJ1-5 | TRBV20-1 | TRBD1 | CSAGTGGGNQPQHF | TGCAGTGCTGGGACAGGGGGCGGCAATCAGCCCCAGCATTTT
NA | TRBJ2-7 | TRBV29-1 | TRBD2 | CSVASGTSSTYEQYF | TGCAGCGTAGCATCTGGGACTAGCTCTACCTACGAGCAGTACTTC
NA | TRBJ1-2 | TRBV29-1 | NA | CSVREIYRLLRYSYTF | TGCAGCGTCCGAGAGATTTACAGACTGCTACGCTATAGCTACACCTTC
NA | TRBJ1-5 | TRBV20-1 | TRBD1 | CSASPRGRDNQPQHF | TGCAGTGCTAGTCCCAGGGGGCGAGACAATCAGCCCCAGCATTTT
NA | TRBJ2-2 | TRBV6-1 | TRBD2 | CASSEGALAGATGELFF | TGTGCCAGCAGTGAAGGAGCACTAGCGGGCGCCACCGGGGAGCTGTTTTTT
NA | TRBJ1-1 | TRBV19 | TRBD1 | CASIHRGRNTEAFF | TGTGCCAGTATCCACAGGGGGAGGAACACTGAAGCTTTCTTT
many | TRBJ1-3 | TRBV7-9 | NA | CASSLSAFSGNTIYF | TGTGCCAGCAGCTTATCGGCGTTCTCTGGAAACACCATATATTTT
NA | TRBJ1-3 | TRBV2 | TRBD1 | CASPGQGVAGNTIYF | TGTGCCAGCCCAGGACAGGGGGTAGCTGGAAACACCATATATTTT
NA | TRBJ1-2 | TRBV7-4 | NA | CASSPGGTDGYTF | TGTGCCAGCAGTCCCGGGGGAACGGATGGCTACACCTTC
NA | TRBJ1-1 | TRBV10-3 | NA | CASRYDSANTEAFF | TGTGCCAGCAGGTACGACAGTGCCAACACTGAAGCTTTCTTT
many | TRBJ2-7 | TRBV29-1 | NA | CSVCLVEAYEQYF | TGCAGCGTATGCTTAGTGGAGGCCTACGAGCAGTACTTC
many | TRBJ1-5 | TRBV7-9 | TRBD1 | CASSLGTQGGNQPQHF | TGTGCCAGCAGCTTAGGGACCCAGGGGGGTAATCAGCCCCAGCATTTT
many | TRBJ2-7 | TRBV5-1 | NA | CASSLLGLPSSYEQYF | TGCGCCAGCAGCTTGTTGGGGCTCCCTAGCTCCTACGAGCAGTACTTC
NA | TRBJ2-5 | TRBV10-3 | TRBD1 | CAISEQGSETQYF | TGTGCCATCAGTGAACAGGGGAGTGAGACCCAGTACTTC
few | TRBJ2-7 | TRBV7-2 | TRBD1 | CASSSGTDELYEQYF | TGTGCCAGCAGCTCCGGGACAGACGAACTCTACGAGCAGTACTTC
NA | TRBJ1-4 | TRBV2 | TRBD1 | CASVGTADEKLFF | TGTGCCAGCGTGGGGACAGCGGATGAAAAACTGTTTTTT
NA | TRBJ1-3 | TRBV6-1 | NA | CASSEGVPGNTIYF | TGTGCCAGCAGTGAGGGGGTCCCTGGAAACACCATATATTTT
many | TRBJ1-2 | TRBV29-1 | NA | CSVEDSNYGYTF | TGCAGCGTTGAGGACAGTAACTATGGCTACACCTTC
many | TRBJ1-5 | TRBV19 | NA | CASSILADSNQPQHF | TGTGCCAGTAGTATACTCGCGGACAGCAATCAGCCCCAGCATTTT
many | TRBJ1-2 | TRBV12-3/TRBV12-4 | NA | CASSPQKNYGYTF | TGTGCCAGCAGTCCTCAGAAGAACTATGGCTACACCTTC
many | TRBJ1-1 | TRBV10-2 | NA | CASSDQVGEAFF | TGCGCCAGCTCGGACCAGGTGGGTGAAGCTTTCTTT
many | TRBJ2-7 | TRBV7-9 | TRBD2 | CASAGSGRIHEQYF | TGTGCCAGCGCCGGCAGCGGGAGAATCCACGAGCAGTACTTC
few | TRBJ2-7 | TRBV29-1 | TRBD1 | CSVARQGRPDEQYF | TGCAGCGTTGCACGACAGGGGAGGCCAGACGAGCAGTACTTC
few | TRBJ1-4 | TRBV7-9 | TRBD1 | CASSPGQGAKLFF | TGTGCCAGCAGCCCGGGACAGGGGGCGAAACTGTTTTTT
NA | TRBJ1-5 | TRBV5-6 | TRBD1 | CASSLWGQGAGQPQHF | TGTGCCAGCAGCTTGTGGGGACAGGGGGCGGGTCAGCCCCAGCATTTT
NA | TRBJ2-3 | TRBV7-9 | TRBD2 | CASSRLAGGVTDTQYF | TGTGCCAGCAGCCGTCTAGCGGGGGGTGTCACAGATACGCAGTATTTT
many | TRBJ1-2 | TRBV7-9 | TRBD1 | CASSAGQLVGGYTF | TGTGCCAGCAGCGCGGGACAGCTTGTGGGTGGCTACACCTTC
many | TRBJ1-4 | TRBV24-1 | NA | CATSDSGAKNEKLFF | TGTGCCACCAGTGACTCAGGGGCAAAAAATGAAAAACTGTTTTTT
NA | TRBJ1-5 | TRBV20-1 | NA | CSARTRVGSNQPQHF | TGCAGTGCACGGACCAGGGTCGGGAGCAATCAGCCCCAGCATTTT
NA | TRBJ2-7 | TRBV10-3 | NA | CAISETSGEQYF | TGTGCCATCAGTGAGACTAGTGGCGAGCAGTACTTC
few | TRBJ2-5 | TRBV7-9 | TRBD2 | CASSLAGGGRAQETQYF | TGTGCCAGCAGCTTAGCGGGCGGGGGGCGAGCCCAAGAGACCCAGTACTTC
few | TRBJ1-2 | TRBV20-1 | NA | CSAREGSDDGYTF | TGCAGTGCTAGAGAGGGATCTGATGATGGCTACACCTTC
few | TRBJ1-2 | TRBV9 | TRBD1 | CASSPTSGTGYGYTF | TGTGCCAGCAGCCCCACCTCCGGGACAGGCTATGGCTACACCTTC
few | TRBJ1-6 | TRBV20-1 | NA | CSARDVSESYNSPLHF | TGCAGTGCTAGAGATGTCTCGGAGTCCTATAATTCACCCCTCCACTTT
NA | TRBJ1-1 | TRBV29-1 | TRBD1 | CSVATGDTEAFF | TGCAGCGTGGCCACAGGGGACACTGAAGCTTTCTTT
NA | TRBJ1-4 | TRBV25-1 | NA | CASSRGAATNEKLFF | TGCGCCAGCAGCCGGGGGGCAGCAACTAATGAAAAACTGTTTTTT
few | TRBJ2-7 | TRBV20-1 | TRBD1 | CSASPVQGASYEQYF | TGCAGTGCTAGCCCGGTACAGGGGGCATCCTACGAGCAGTACTTC
NA | TRBJ2-5 | TRBV20-1 | NA | CSARRGNQPQYF | TGCAGTGCTAGACGTGGGAATCAGCCCCAGTACTTC
many | TRBJ1-5 | TRBV2 | TRBD1 | CASRLQGASGNQPQHF | TGTGCCAGCAGATTACAGGGGGCTAGCGGCAATCAGCCCCAGCATTTT
NA | TRBJ2-7 | TRBV10-3 | NA | CAISGAVSSYEQYF | TGTGCCATCAGTGGGGCGGTGAGCTCCTACGAGCAGTACTTC
once | TRBJ1-1 | TRBV5-1 | NA | CASLGGSPEAFF | TGCGCCAGCTTGGGTGGGTCCCCTGAAGCTTTCTTT
many | TRBJ2-5 | TRBV20-1 | NA | CSARGRGETQYF | TGCAGTGCTAGAGGAAGGGGAGAGACCCAGTACTTC
NA | TRBJ1-2 | TRBV19 | TRBD1 | CASSAGGRASNYGYTF | TGTGCCAGTAGTGCAGGGGGCAGGGCCTCTAACTATGGCTACACCTTC
NA | TRBJ1-1 | TRBV24-1 | NA | CATSDLQNTEAFF | TGTGCCACCAGTGATCTCCAAAACACTGAAGCTTTCTTT